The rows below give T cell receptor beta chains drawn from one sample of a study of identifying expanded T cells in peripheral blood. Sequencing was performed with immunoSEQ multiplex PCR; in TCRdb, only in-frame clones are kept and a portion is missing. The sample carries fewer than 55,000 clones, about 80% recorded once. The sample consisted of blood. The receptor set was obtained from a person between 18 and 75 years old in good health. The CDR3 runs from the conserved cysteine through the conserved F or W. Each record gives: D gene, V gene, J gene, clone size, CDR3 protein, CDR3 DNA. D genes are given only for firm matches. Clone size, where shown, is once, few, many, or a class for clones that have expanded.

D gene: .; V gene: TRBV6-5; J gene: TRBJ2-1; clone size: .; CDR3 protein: CASSSGLLPNNEQFF; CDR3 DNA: TGTGCCAGCAGTTCCGGACTATTACCAAACAATGAGCAGTTCTTC
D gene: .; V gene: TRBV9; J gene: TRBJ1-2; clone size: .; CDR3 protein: CASSVGDRPRGYTF; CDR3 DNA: TGTGCCAGCAGCGTAGGCGACAGGCCCCGGGGCTACACCTTC
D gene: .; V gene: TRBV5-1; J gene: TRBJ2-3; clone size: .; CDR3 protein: CASSLGVGGTDTQYF; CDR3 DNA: TGCGCCAGCAGCTTGGGGGTAGGGGGGACAGATACGCAGTATTTT
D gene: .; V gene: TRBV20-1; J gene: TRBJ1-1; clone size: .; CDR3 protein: CSAPDRTEAFF; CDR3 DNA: TGCAGTGCGCCCGACAGAACTGAAGCTTTCTTT
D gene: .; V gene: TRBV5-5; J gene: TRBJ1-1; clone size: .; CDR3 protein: CASSLLSGMNTEAFF; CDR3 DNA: TGTGCCAGCAGCTTGCTTTCGGGAATGAACACTGAAGCTTTCTTT
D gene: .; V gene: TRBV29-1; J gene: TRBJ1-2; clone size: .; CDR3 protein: CSVEWVGVNYGYTF; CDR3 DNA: TGCAGCGTTGAATGGGTCGGGGTTAACTATGGCTACACCTTC
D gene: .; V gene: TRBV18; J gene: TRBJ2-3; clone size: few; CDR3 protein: CASSQQSTSADTQYF; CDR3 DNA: TGTGCCAGCTCACAACAGTCGACCAGCGCAGATACGCAGTATTTT
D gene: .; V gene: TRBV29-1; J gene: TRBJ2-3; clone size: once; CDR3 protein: CSVEAGAPYF; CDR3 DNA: TGCAGCGTTGAGGCAGGGGCTCCGTATTTT
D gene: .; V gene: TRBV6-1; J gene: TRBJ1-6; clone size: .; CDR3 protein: CASSEVPVNSPLHF; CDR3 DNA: TGTGCCAGCAGTGAAGTGCCAGTTAATTCACCCCTCCACTTT
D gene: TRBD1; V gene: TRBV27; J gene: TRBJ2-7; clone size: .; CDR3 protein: CASSPGQGKSYEQYF; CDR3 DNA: TGTGCCAGCAGTCCCGGACAGGGAAAATCCTACGAGCAGTACTTC
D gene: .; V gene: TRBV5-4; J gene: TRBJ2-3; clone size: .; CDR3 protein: CASSLGSSADTQYF; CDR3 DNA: TGTGCCAGCAGCTTAGGTAGCAGTGCAGATACGCAGTATTTT
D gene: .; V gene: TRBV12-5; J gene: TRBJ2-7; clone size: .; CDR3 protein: CASGIGGIIYEQYF; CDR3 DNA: TGTGCTAGTGGCATAGGGGGGATTATTTACGAGCAGTACTTC
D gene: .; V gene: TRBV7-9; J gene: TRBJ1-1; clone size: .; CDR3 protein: CASSFLSQKNTEAFF; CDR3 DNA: TGTGCCAGCAGCTTTTTATCCCAAAAAAACACTGAAGCTTTCTTT
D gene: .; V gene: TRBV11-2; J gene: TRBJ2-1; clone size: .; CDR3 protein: CASSLVGRAYNEQFF; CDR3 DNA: TGTGCCAGCAGCTTAGTGGGCAGAGCCTACAATGAGCAGTTCTTC
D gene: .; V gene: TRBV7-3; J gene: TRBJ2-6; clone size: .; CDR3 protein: CASSSGVRLQSRANVLTF; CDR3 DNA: TGTGCCAGCAGCTCAGGCGTACGCTTACAAAGTCGGGCCAACGTCCTGACTTTC
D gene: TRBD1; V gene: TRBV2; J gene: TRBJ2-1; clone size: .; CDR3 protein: CASSGTGIGNEQFF; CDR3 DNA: TGTGCCAGCAGTGGGACAGGGATAGGTAATGAGCAGTTCTTC
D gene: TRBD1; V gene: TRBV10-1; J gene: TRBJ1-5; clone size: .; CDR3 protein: CASNYRDRGQNSNQPQHF; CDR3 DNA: TGCGCCAGCAATTACCGGGACAGGGGGCAAAATAGCAATCAGCCCCAGCATTTT
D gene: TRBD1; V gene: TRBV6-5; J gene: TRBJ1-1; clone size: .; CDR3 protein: CASKPPQGATTEAFF; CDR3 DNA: TGTGCCAGCAAGCCCCCACAGGGGGCAACGACTGAAGCTTTCTTT
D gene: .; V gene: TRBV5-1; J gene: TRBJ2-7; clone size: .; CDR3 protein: CASSYRPNYEQYF; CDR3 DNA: TGCGCCAGCAGCTACCGACCAAACTACGAGCAGTACTTC
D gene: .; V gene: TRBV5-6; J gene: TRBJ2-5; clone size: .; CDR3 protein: CASSPTYRRGKTQYF; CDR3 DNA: TGTGCCAGCAGCCCGACTTACCGGCGGGGAAAGACCCAGTACTTC
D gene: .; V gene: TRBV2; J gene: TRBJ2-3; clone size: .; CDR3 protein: CASSEAPWGAAPQDTQYF; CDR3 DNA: TGTGCCAGCAGTGAGGCCCCTTGGGGGGCCGCACCCCAAGATACGCAGTATTTT
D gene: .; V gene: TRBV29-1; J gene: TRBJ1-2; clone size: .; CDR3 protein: CSVEDYTAQQTYGYTF; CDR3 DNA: TGCAGCGTTGAAGATTATACAGCCCAACAAACTTATGGCTACACCTTC
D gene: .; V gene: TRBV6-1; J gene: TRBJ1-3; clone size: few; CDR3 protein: CASSVIDSSSGNTIYF; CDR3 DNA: TGTGCCAGCAGTGTCATCGACAGCAGCTCTGGAAACACCATATATTTT
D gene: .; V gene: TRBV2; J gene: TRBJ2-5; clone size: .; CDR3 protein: CASGSEAETQYF; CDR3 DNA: TGTGCCAGCGGTAGCGAGGCGGAGACCCAGTACTTC
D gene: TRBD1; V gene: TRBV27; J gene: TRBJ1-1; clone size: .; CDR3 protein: CASSRGSRQGSTEAFF; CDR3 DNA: TGTGCCAGCAGTAGGGGTTCGAGACAGGGATCCACTGAAGCTTTCTTT
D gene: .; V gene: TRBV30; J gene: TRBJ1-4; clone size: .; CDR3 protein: CAWKTQGIDSTEKLFF; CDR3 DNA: TGTGCCTGGAAGACTCAGGGAATAGATTCTACTGAAAAACTGTTTTTT
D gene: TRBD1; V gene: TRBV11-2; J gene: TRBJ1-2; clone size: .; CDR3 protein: CAGRSSGGSGYTF; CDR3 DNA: TGTGCCGGGCGGAGTTCAGGGGGTTCTGGCTACACCTTC
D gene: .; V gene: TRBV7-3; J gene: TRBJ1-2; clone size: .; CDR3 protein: CASSLNPGGTDYGYTF; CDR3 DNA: TGTGCCAGCAGCCTAAACCCTGGGGGGACGGACTATGGCTACACCTTC
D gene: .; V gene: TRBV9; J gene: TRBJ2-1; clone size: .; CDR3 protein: CASSVAPAGNYNEQFF; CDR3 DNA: TGTGCCAGCAGCGTAGCTCCAGCGGGCAACTACAATGAGCAGTTCTTC
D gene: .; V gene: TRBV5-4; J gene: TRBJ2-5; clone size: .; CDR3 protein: CASSLGQKQETQYF; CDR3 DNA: TGTGCCAGCAGCTTGGGACAGAAGCAAGAGACCCAGTACTTC